The 28 T cell receptor beta chains reported below all come from one sample, sequenced in a study of human T cells and chemical hapten exposure. TCRdb itself ran the RACE reads through MiXCR, one entry per CDR3 protein. The sample contains over 300,000 distinct CDR3 sequences, 5% to 6.5% of which appear only once. This sample's time point: pre-sensitization, week 0. Treatment described: therapeutic diphenylcyclopropenone sensitization with weekly scalp DPC. The starting material was whole blood, obtained in connection with sensitization to the hapten diphenylcyclopropenone (DPC). Receptor source: a woman between 45 and 65 years old with alopecia areata. Some clones in this sample may be carry-over from other donors' samples.

J is TRBJ2-6 and V is TRBV24-1, with unresolved D. V lost 3 bases and J lost 0, with 8 bases in between. The germline V gene encodes CDR1 KGHDR and CDR2 SFDVKD. The CDR3 runs 16 residues. The CDR3 sequence: CATSDGGSSGANVLTF. The DNA for the CDR3 is TGTGCCACCAGTGATGGCGGAAGCTCTGGGGCCAACGTCCTGACTTTC.

This clonotype was seen more than once but under ten times. V is TRBV2 and J is TRBJ2-1, with D possibly being TRBD1 (6 bases). From germline, CDR1 is SNHLY and CDR2 FYNNEI. Trimming removed 2 bases from V and 7 bases from J, with 15 bases in between. This CDR3 spans 15 amino acids. DNA for the CDR3: TGTGCCAGCAGTGAAACAGGGACCCCAGGGAATGAGCAGTTCTTC. Translated, it gives CASSETGTPGNEQFF.

This clonotype was detected ten times or more. The gene calls are TRBV2 and TRBJ1-2; D is ambiguous. Germline CDR1 and CDR2: SNHLY and FYNNEI. The CDR3 length is 15 residues. The germline V and J ends were trimmed by 5 bases and 2 bases, with 15 bases remaining between them. CDR3 amino acids: CASSSSGRKNYGYTF. In DNA, the CDR3 is TGTGCCAGCAGTTCTTCAGGCCGGAAAAACTATGGCTACACCTTC.

This clonotype was seen repeatedly, ten times or more. This sequence joins TRBV4-3 and TRBJ2-7; either TRBD1 or TRBD2 may supply D (5 bases each). This CDR3 spans 15 amino acids. CDR1 is LGHNA and CDR2 is YSLEER in the germline V gene. V was pared by 1 base and J by 2 bases, with 12 bases between. CDR3 residues: CASSQGTGPPYEQYF. The DNA for the CDR3 is TGCGCCAGCAGCCAAGGTACGGGGCCGCCCTACGAGCAGTACTTC.

The J gene is TRBJ2-7, the V gene TRBV5-6, with TRBD1 identical over 9 bases. The trim removed 2 bases at V and 3 bases at J, leaving 3 bases unmatched. Germline CDR1 SGHDT, CDR2 YYEEEE. CDR3 length equals 14 residues. CDR3 in amino acids: CASSFGTGIYEQYF. The CDR3 DNA reads as TGTGCCAGCAGCTTCGGGACAGGGATCTACGAGCAGTACTTC.

The rearrangement joins TRBV20-1 to TRBJ1-6; maybe TRBD1 (5 bases). V was shortened by 3 bases and J by 1 base, with 16 bases between the two germline ends. The germline gives CDR1 DFQATT, CDR2 SNEGSKA (reference sequence). The CDR3 has 17 residues. CDR3 protein: CSASAQGGFSYNSPLHF. CDR3 in DNA: TGCAGTGCTAGCGCGCAGGGAGGTTTTTCCTATAATTCACCCCTCCACTTT.

The gene calls are TRBV6-2 or TRBV6-3 and TRBJ2-1, with D tentatively TRBD1 (5 bases). Trimming left V 8 bases short and J 5 bases short, with 13 bases between. The CDR3 spans 13 residues. Germline loops: CDR1 MNHEY, CDR2 SVGEGT. CDR3 amino acids: CASLTGRDNEQFF. CDR3 sequence (DNA): TGTGCCAGCCTAACCGGCAGGGACAATGAGCAGTTCTTC.

The table lists this clonotype with many counts. The V and J genes are TRBV29-1 and TRBJ2-5, with 7 bases identical to TRBD2. This CDR3 has 15 amino acids. The ends lost 4 bases at V and 5 bases at J; junction bases unmatched: 13. Per germline, CDR1 SQVTM and CDR2 ANQGSEA. CDR3 coding DNA: TGCAGCGTTGTGCGGGAGACACCCCGAGCGGAGACCCAGTACTTC. This sequence encodes CSVVRETPRAETQYF.

The genes are TRBV25-1 and TRBJ1-5; 10 bases map to TRBD1. The CDR3 has 14 amino acids. Germline V gene sequence: CDR1 MGHDK, CDR2 SYGVNS. Trimming took 4 bases from V and 6 from J; bases not matched to a gene: 3. The DNA of the CDR3 is TGTGCCAGCAGTGCGACAGGGGGCTTTCAGCCCCAGCATTTT. Translated: CASSATGGFQPQHF.

The table lists this clonotype with many counts. The V and J genes are TRBV27 and TRBJ1-1, with a possible D match to TRBD1 (5 bases). Germline values: CDR1 MNHEY, CDR2 SMNVEV (reference sequence). CDR3 length equals 15 residues. Trimming took off 2 bases at V and 0 bases at J, with 10 bases between the two ends. The CDR3 region is CASSLRGTVNTEAFF. The CDR3 DNA reads TGTGCCAGCAGTTTACGGGGCACGGTGAACACTGAAGCTTTCTTT.

This clonotype was counted many times. This rearrangement joins TRBV14 to TRBJ2-2; 10 nucleotides line up with TRBD2. This CDR3 comprises 15 residues. V gave up 4 bases and J gave up 7 bases; unmatched junction bases: 6. Germline CDR1 is SGHDN and CDR2 is FVKESK. The CDR3, as DNA: TGTGCCAGCAGCCGCCGGACTAGCGGCGGCGGGGAGCTGTTTTTT. As protein: CASSRRTSGGGELFF.

This clonotype was observed at least ten times. V gene TRBV29-1 combines with J gene TRBJ1-2; D is possibly TRBD1 (6 bases). CDR3 size: 11 residues. Germline CDR1 and CDR2: SQVTM and ANQGSEA. V shed 7 bases and J shed 7 bases, with 13 bases lying between them. CDR3 sequence: CSAQEGVGYTF. The CDR3 DNA is TGCAGCGCTCAAGAGGGGGTTGGCTACACCTTC.

This clonotype was counted at least ten times. The chain links TRBV5-1 to TRBJ1-1; 8 bases are a match to TRBD1. The V and J ends lost 4 bases and 7 bases, in that order; junction bases with no gene match: 3. The CDR3 totals 12 residues. The germline gives CDR1 SGHRS, CDR2 YFSETQ. The CDR3 is CASSPDRVEAFF. The CDR3, as DNA: TGCGCCAGCAGCCCGGACAGGGTTGAAGCTTTCTTT. Full variable domain (remainder filled in from reference TRBV5-1 and TRBJ1-1): KAGVTQTPRYLIKTRGQQVTLSCSPISGHRSVSWYQQTPGQGLQFLFEYFSETQRNKGNFPGRFSGRQFSNSRSEMNVSTLELGDSALYLCASSPDRVEAFFGQGTRLTVV.

This clonotype occurred many times. The rearrangement joins TRBV11-2 to TRBJ2-3, with D perhaps assigned TRBD1 or TRBD2 (5 bases each). V lost 5 bases, J lost 6 bases, and 12 bases lay in between. Per the germline V gene, CDR1 is SGHAT and CDR2 is FQNNGV. The CDR3 length is 13 residues. CDR3 sequence reads: CASSEGEGDTQYF. CDR3 in DNA: TGTGCCAGCAGCGAGGGCGAGGGGGATACGCAGTATTTT.

This clonotype was recorded a few times. V usage is TRBV11-2 and J usage is TRBJ2-3; D may be TRBD2 (5 bases). Germline-derived CDR1 and CDR2 are SGHAT and FQNNGV. Between the trimmed V and J ends, which lost 4 bases and 4 bases, there was a span of 15 bases. This CDR3 has 15 residues. The CDR3 here is CASSSPRTLADTQYF. The CDR3, as DNA: TGTGCCAGCAGCTCGCCTAGGACTCTGGCAGATACGCAGTATTTT.

This clonotype has more than one count but fewer than ten. The chain carries TRBV7-9 and TRBJ1-5; D gene unclear. CDR1 SEHNR and CDR2 FQNEAQ come from the germline V gene (reference sequence). V was trimmed by 5 bases and J by 2 bases, leaving 10 bases between them. The CDR3 has 14 residues. CDR3 DNA sequence: TGTGCCAGCAGCCTGGGATTAGGCAATCAGCCCCAGCATTTT. Protein: CASSLGLGNQPQHF.

This clonotype has ten or more counts. The gene calls are TRBV5-1 and TRBJ2-5, with a tentative D call TRBD2 (5 bases). The CDR3 is 16 residues long. CDR1 is SGHRS and CDR2 is YFSETQ in the germline V gene. Trimming left V 0 bases short and J 4 bases short, with 16 bases between. The CDR3 DNA reads as TGCGCCAGCAGCTTGGCCCGTCGTCCCAGCGGAGAGACCCAGTACTTC. Protein: CASSLARRPSGETQYF.

The chain links TRBV4-1 to TRBJ1-4; D might be TRBD1 (5 bases). Germline lookup yields CDR1 MGHRA and CDR2 YSYEKL. Trimming shortened V by 5 bases and J by 2 bases, and 24 bases separated the two germline ends. CDR3 size: 19 residues. CDR3 protein: CASSGQASWGGTTNEKLFF. The CDR3 DNA reads TGCGCCAGCAGCGGACAAGCATCGTGGGGGGGGACCACTAATGAAAAACTGTTTTTT.

This clonotype was recorded at least ten times. The CDR3 spells CASSLNPGLADSETQYF. CDR3 bases: TGTGCCAGCAGCCTCAACCCTGGACTAGCGGATTCAGAGACCCAGTACTTC. The V call is TRBV4-2, the J call TRBJ2-5; 10 bases are shared with TRBD2. In germline, CDR1 is LGHNA, CDR2 YNFKEQ. Losses at the gene ends were 4 bases for V and 4 bases for J; bases not matched to a gene: 12. This CDR3 contains 17 residues.

This clonotype was seen many times. This chain uses TRBV7-8 with TRBJ1-5, with TRBD1 identical over 8 bases. Trimming removed 4 bases from V and 4 bases from J; junction bases left unmatched: 6. The germline V gene encodes CDR1 SGHVS and CDR2 FQNEAQ. The CDR3 loop spans 15 amino acids. Written as DNA, the CDR3 is TGTGCCAGCAGCTCAGACAGGGGAAATAATCAGCCCCAGCATTTT. Amino acids: CASSSDRGNNQPQHF.

The chain uses TRBV6-5 and TRBJ2-7; possibly TRBD1 for D (6 bases). Germline lookup yields CDR1 MNHEY and CDR2 SVGAGI. This CDR3 is 15 amino acids long. With 5 bases removed from V and 4 bases from J, the gap between germline ends came to 18 bases. CDR3 sequence (DNA): TGTGCCAGCAGTCCCAGTGTCAGGGGAGAGTACGAGCAGTACTTC. Protein product: CASSPSVRGEYEQYF.

This clonotype was picked up many times. The V gene is TRBV5-1, the J gene TRBJ1-3, with a weak D call TRBD1 (5 bases). CDR3 size: 15 residues. Trimming took 0 bases from V and 2 from J, leaving 9 bases between them. CDR1 and CDR2 (germline): SGHRS, YFSETQ. CDR3 sequence (DNA): TGCGCCAGCAGCTTGGGGGCAGGGACTGGAAACACCATATATTTT. Translated, it gives CASSLGAGTGNTIYF.

This clonotype appeared a few times. The chain carries TRBV29-1 and TRBJ1-3; TRBD1 matches 7 bases. The germline V gene has CDR1 SQVTM and CDR2 ANQGSEA. CDR3 length: 15 amino acids. V shed 7 bases and J 0 bases; nucleotides not matched to a gene: 9. CDR3 amino acids: CSAVGGQSSGNTIYF. CDR3 DNA sequence: TGCAGCGCCGTAGGGGGACAGAGCTCTGGAAACACCATATATTTT.

This clonotype was detected many times. This rearrangement joins TRBV7-2 to TRBJ1-6; D not certain. The V end was cut by 6 bases, the J end by 3 bases, with 9 bases between. The length of the CDR3 is 14 residues. In germline, CDR1 is SGHTA, CDR2 FQGNSA. CDR3 sequence (DNA): TGTGCCAGCAGACGGGCCGACTATAATTCACCCCTCCACTTT. This codes for CASRRADYNSPLHF.

V usage is TRBV20-1 and J usage is TRBJ2-7, with D perhaps TRBD1 or TRBD2 (5 bases each). CDR3 size: 14 residues. V lost 5 bases and J lost 0, with 14 bases in between. Germline lookup yields CDR1 DFQATT and CDR2 SNEGSKA (reference sequence). The DNA of the CDR3 is TGCAGTGCTTTCCGGGACGGAAGCTCCTACGAGCAGTACTTC. Residues: CSAFRDGSSYEQYF.

This clonotype was observed many times. The CDR3 bases are TGTGCCAGCAGTTGGACAGGGAGCACAGATACGCAGTATTTT. Translating it yields CASSWTGSTDTQYF. V is TRBV12-3 or TRBV12-4 and J is TRBJ2-3; the match to TRBD1 covers 8 bases. The CDR3 spans 14 residues. The J segment lost 0 bases and the V segment lost 4 bases, leaving 0 bases of the junction unmatched.

This clonotype was observed at least ten times. The gene calls are TRBV29-1 and TRBJ2-1; 9 positions agree with TRBD2. Germline V CDR1 and CDR2: SQVTM, ANQGSEA. J was trimmed by 3 bases and V by 5 bases; bases with no gene match: 2. This CDR3 contains 13 residues. The CDR3 DNA sequence: TGCAGCGTTTTTAGCGGGAGCTACAATGAGCAGTTCTTC. This codes for CSVFSGSYNEQFF.

This clonotype was recorded at least ten times. The chain joins TRBV6-5 to TRBJ1-2, with a possible D match to TRBD1 (6 bases). The CDR3 spans 15 residues. Germline CDR1 reads MNHEY; CDR2 reads SVGAGI. Trimming cost V 6 bases and J 0 bases, with 14 bases left between them. The CDR3 sequence is CASSKGGASNYGYTF. In nucleotides, the CDR3 is TGTGCCAGCAGCAAGGGGGGCGCCTCTAACTATGGCTACACCTTC.